These 14 T cell receptor beta chains were all obtained from the same sample, sequenced in a study of blood T cells in healthy people across ages. Combining a sample-barcoded 5' primer with a J-beta primer mix, a second PCR ran for roughly 7 to 11 cycles. TCRdb reanalysed the 5' RACE reads using MiXCR and keeps one entry per CDR3 protein. In the table there are hundreds of thousands of distinct CDR3 sequences, under 30% of which are singletons. Another study also made use of these data, one on T cells of mothers and their children.

Sequenced material: blood. All receptors derive from a boy aged 5-17 years in good health.

This clonotype occurred a few times. The chain employs TRBV11-2 and TRBJ2-5; 9 bases are a match to TRBD1. The V segment lost 5 bases and the J segment 2 bases; nucleotides outside the gene matches: 15. This CDR3 has 18 amino acids. From germline, CDR1 is SGHAT and CDR2 FQNNGV. CDR3 in DNA: TGTGCCAGCAGCCCTGGGGGGACAGGGAATAGGACTCAAGAGACCCAGTACTTC. It translates to CASSPGGTGNRTQETQYF.

This sequence joins TRBV29-1 and TRBJ1-1, with D possibly matching TRBD1 (5 bases). V was cut by 6 bases and J by 1 base, with 12 bases left in between. This CDR3 has 13 amino acids. From germline, CDR1 is SQVTM and CDR2 ANQGSEA. For the CDR3, the DNA is TGCAGCGTGGCCGATGGGGGGAACACTGAAGCTTTCTTT. It translates to CSVADGGNTEAFF.

This clonotype has just a few counts. The chain employs TRBV28 and TRBJ2-1, with D unclear. The germline CDR1 and CDR2 sequences are MDHEN and SYDVKM. This CDR3 comprises 11 residues. The CDR3 region is CRTSSYNEQFF. CDR3 nucleotide sequence: TGTCGGACCAGCTCCTACAATGAGCAGTTCTTC.

The chain joins TRBV18 to TRBJ2-5, with D unclear. Trimming took off 4 bases at V and 3 bases at J, with 9 bases between the two ends. The CDR3 contains 13 residues. Germline CDR1 is KGHSH and CDR2 is LQKENI. The CDR3 DNA sequence: TGTGCCAGCTCACGAGGTCAGGAAGAGACCCAGTACTTC. Amino acids: CASSRGQEETQYF.

This clonotype was seen once. V is TRBV24-1 and J is TRBJ1-1, with TRBD1 matching 8 bases. Germline CDR1 is KGHDR and CDR2 is SFDVKD. CDR3 size: 15 residues. V was pared by 8 bases and J by 4 bases, with 11 bases of the junction left unmatched. CDR3 loop: CATIGTGRGGTEAFF. CDR3 DNA sequence: TGTGCCACCATTGGGACAGGCCGAGGGGGCACTGAAGCTTTCTTT.

This clonotype was found a few times. This sequence joins TRBV30 and TRBJ1-1, with a tentative D call TRBD1 (6 bases). This CDR3 is built from 13 residues. The germline gives CDR1 GTSNPN, CDR2 SVGIG (reference sequence). The ends were cut back, 2 bases at V and 5 bases at J, with 12 bases in the middle. CDR3 coding DNA: TGTGCCTGGAGTCCGGGGGCCCGGACTGAAGCTTTCTTT. Translating gives CAWSPGARTEAFF. Using reference TRBV30 and TRBJ1-1 for the parts outside the CDR3, the full variable domain is SQTIHQWPATLVQPVGSPLSLECTVEGTSNPNLYWYRQAAGRGLQLLFYSVGIGQISSEVPQNLSASRPQDRQFILSSKKLLLSDSGFYLCAWSPGARTEAFFGQGTRLTVV.

This clonotype was seen a handful of times. The rearrangement uses TRBV7-2 and TRBJ2-5, with 14 bases aligning to TRBD2. Gene TRBJ2-7 matches the end of the DNA better, so the J call may be wrong. Germline V CDR1 and CDR2: SGHTA, FQGNSA. The CDR3 length is 16 residues. The DNA of the CDR3 is TGTGCCAGCAGCTTAGGCGGGACTAGCGGGAGCTACGAGCAGTACTTC. Translating gives CASSLGGTSGSYEQYF.

Only a few counts were recorded for this clonotype. The chain employs TRBV7-2 and TRBJ2-2, with D possibly matching TRBD2 (7 bases). Germline V gene sequence: CDR1 SGHTA, CDR2 FQGNSA. The CDR3 covers 17 residues. V lost 0 bases and J 6 bases, leaving 17 bases between the germline ends. The CDR3 sequence is CASSLAGGPTSPGELFF. CDR3 bases: TGTGCCAGCAGCTTAGCGGGGGGGCCAACGAGTCCCGGGGAGCTGTTTTTT.

This clonotype was counted between two and nine times. CDR3 nucleotides: TGTGCCAGCAGCCCCCGGGACACAAGTTCCTACGAGCAGTACTTC. Protein sequence: CASSPRDTSSYEQYF. The V and J genes are TRBV9 and TRBJ2-7; D is perhaps TRBD1 (6 bases). Trimming removed 4 bases at V and 1 base at J, with 15 bases between. The CDR3 has 15 residues. Germline V gene lookup returns CDR1 SGDLS and CDR2 YYNGEE.

This sequence joins TRBV6-2 or TRBV6-3 and TRBJ2-7; tentatively, D is TRBD1 (5 bases). The germline V gene has CDR1 MNHEY and CDR2 SVGEGT. The CDR3 has 15 amino acids. The V gene lost 1 base and the J gene lost 0 bases, with 10 bases spanning the gap. The CDR3: CASSYWQDISYEQYF. CDR3 in DNA: TGTGCCAGCAGTTACTGGCAGGACATCTCCTACGAGCAGTACTTC.

In this sample, this clonotype turned up a few times. The gene calls are TRBV7-9 and TRBJ2-7; maybe TRBD2 (5 bases). CDR1 is SEHNR and CDR2 is FQNEAQ in the germline V gene (reference sequence). With 8 bases removed from V and 2 bases from J, the gap between germline ends came to 16 bases. The CDR3 is 14 residues long. The CDR3 spells CASARGIRTYEQYF. The CDR3 region has the DNA TGTGCCAGCGCGAGAGGGATAAGAACCTACGAGCAGTACTTC.

Only a few counts were recorded for this clonotype. V is TRBV9 and J is TRBJ2-5, with a weak D call TRBD2 (6 bases). The end of the DNA is better explained by TRBJ2-1, so the J call may be wrong. Germline values: CDR1 SGDLS, CDR2 YYNGEE. The CDR3 is 15 amino acids. Here the CDR3 DNA reads TGTGCCAGCAGCCCACTGGGACTGCGCCATCATGAGCAGTTCTTC. Translation gives CASSPLGLRHHEQFF.

V usage is TRBV20-1 and J usage is TRBJ2-1; no clear D gene. This CDR3 is 11 amino acids long. Trimming took 6 bases from V and 4 from J, leaving 7 bases between them. Germline V gene sequence: CDR1 DFQATT, CDR2 SNEGSKA (reference sequence). This chain's CDR3 is CSAYSYNEQFF. CDR3 DNA: TGCAGTGCCTACTCATACAATGAGCAGTTCTTC.

This clonotype was observed a handful of times. V gene TRBV7-8 combines with J gene TRBJ2-5; D tentatively reads TRBD1 or TRBD2 (6 bases each). The DNA end is more similar to TRBJ2-7, so the J call may be wrong. The CDR3 runs 14 residues. CDR1 is SGHVS, CDR2 FQNEAQ, per germline. CDR3 nucleotides: TGTGCCAGCAGCTGGTGGGGGGCGGGCTACGAGCAGTACTTC. Translated: CASSWWGAGYEQYF.